This note documents a single T cell receptor beta chain sequence. This receptor's antigen is unknown. No base-level quality is on record; no much larger clone is a single base apart. This sample was taken from a study of Graves' ophthalmopathy and Graves' hyperthyroidism (dated 2018 in TCRdb). In the study overall: Peripheral blood was collected at initial diagnosis, prior to any treatment. An independent validation cohort comprised 18 hyperthyroidism patients and over 15 patients who later progressed from hyperthyroidism to ophthalmopathy. In five or six hyperthyroidism patients, T-cell repertoires of thyroid tissue and blood were compared. Following sample collection, hyperthyroidism patients were given methimazole at a starting dose of 30 mg daily, and ophthalmopathy patients were given high-dose intravenous methylprednisolone. For training and testing, the 100 or so patients in the discovery cohort were randomly divided in a 7:3 ratio. In total, some 140 blood samples were TCR-sequenced: 43 ophthalmopathy, some 80 hyperthyroidism and roughly 17 hyperthyroidism-to-ophthalmopathy patients. A discovery set of 95 to 100 patients (43 ophthalmopathy, approximately 58 stable hyperthyroidism) was enrolled to explore V-J signatures distinguishing ophthalmopathy from hyperthyroidism. To tell Graves' ophthalmopathy apart from Graves' hyperthyroidism, and to predict which patients would progress to ophthalmopathy, the study relied on TCR beta repertoire signatures.

Counted from cysteine to phenylalanine, this CDR3 has 17 amino acids. Only the CDR3 part of the read is kept: 51 bases, read in frame from the first base. The junction shows trimming of 3 bases on V and 4 bases on J, plus 21 bases between the germline ends. For repertoire sequencing, the TCR beta CDR3 regions were amplified from RNA transcripts. The first round was an RT-PCR using HTBI primers with the Qiagen OneStep RT-PCR kit, and this first round was followed by a second-round multiplex PCR, then size selection and purification. Libraries were sequenced paired-end with 100 bp reads on an Illumina HiSeq2000. The original methods were these. SOAPnuke was used to process the reads, removing any read that contained adapters or uncalled bases, had a mean Phred below 15, or lacked an exact match to the constant primer or identifier. COPE v1.2.5 was used to merge the high-quality paired reads. Clonotypes were defined as unique nucleotide sequences and were aligned to IMGT TRB V, D and J references using MiTCR v1.1. The analysis was limited to V-J combinations with a frequency above 0.0001, which together covered around 99% of the repertoires. For each V-J combination, a TCR clonal expansion and chaos score was defined as the ratio of F50 clonal expansion to chaos observed in the TCRdist matrix. Welch's t-statistics and random forest were used to reduce features to about 13 V-J combinations, which were fed into a naive Bayes classifier. The similarity between thyroid and blood repertoires was quantified using the Morisita-Horn index. TCRdb ran its own pipeline on the public reads, namely fastp trimming at Q25 and MiXCR clone calling, and kept in-frame beta chains. CDR3 protein duplicates are merged, each entry listing the most common genes and DNA. The V and J calls here are based on TCRdb, not the publication. The sample records 500,000 to 700,000 distinct CDR3 sequences, over 20% of which are singletons. The leading ten clones occupy around 6.5% of the sample.

Stable hyperthyroidism was defined as no progression to ophthalmopathy within 18 months of follow-up. Hyperthyroidism patients were newly diagnosed, were aged 18 to 65 years, and had a disease duration under 2 months. Patients were excluded if they had other autoimmune diseases, uncontrolled infections, pregnancy or lactation. Clinical symptoms, serum thyroxine, TRAb, thyroid ultrasound and orbital computed tomography were used for diagnosis. PBMCs were isolated from about 9.2 ml of fresh peripheral blood by Ficoll-Paque density gradient centrifugation. Total RNA was extracted with Trizol reagent and quality-checked on an Agilent 2100 Bioanalyzer. Findings and caveats that apply to the study as a whole: Most expanded thyroid clonotypes with a frequency above 0.001 also appeared in blood, which suggests that blood repertoires may reflect the immune response in the thyroid. No statistical method was used to set the sample size in advance, and the investigators knew which group each participant was assigned to. In validation, the model predicted ophthalmopathy progression with 55% to 71% sensitivity and 72.22% specificity; 12 predicted patients were CT-confirmed with GO in a median of approximately 6.5 months. In cross-validation, the 13-signature model distinguished ophthalmopathy from stable hyperthyroidism with around 90% sensitivity and around 83% specificity, while in the test set the corresponding values were approximately 79% and 70%.

The V and J genes are TRBV12-3 or TRBV12-4 and TRBJ1-1; TRBD1 is possibly the D segment (6 matching bases). Sequencing input: peripheral blood. This TCR was sampled from a woman aged 18-29 years with stable Graves' hyperthyroidism. Some clones in this sample may be carry-over from other donors' samples. Donor details come from another sample of the same person, matched by shared clones. The CDR3 region has the sequence CASSLRVLAGASTEAFF. The DNA sequence is as follows: TGTGCCAGCAGTTTGAGGGTCTTGGCAGGGGCGTCCACTGAAGCTTTCTTT.